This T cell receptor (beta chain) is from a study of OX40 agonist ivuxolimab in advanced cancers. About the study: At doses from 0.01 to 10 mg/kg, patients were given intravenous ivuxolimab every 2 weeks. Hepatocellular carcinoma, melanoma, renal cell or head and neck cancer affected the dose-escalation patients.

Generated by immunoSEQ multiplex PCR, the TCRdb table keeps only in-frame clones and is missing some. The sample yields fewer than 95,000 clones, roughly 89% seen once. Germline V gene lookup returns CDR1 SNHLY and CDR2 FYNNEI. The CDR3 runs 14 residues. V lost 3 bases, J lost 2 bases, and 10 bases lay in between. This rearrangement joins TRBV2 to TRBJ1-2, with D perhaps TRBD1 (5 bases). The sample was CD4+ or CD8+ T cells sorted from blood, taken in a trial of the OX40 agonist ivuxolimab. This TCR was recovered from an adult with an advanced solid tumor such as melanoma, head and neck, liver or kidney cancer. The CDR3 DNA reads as TGTGCCAGCAGTGAGACAGTTACAAACTATGGCTACACCTTC. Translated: CASSETVTNYGYTF.